This T cell receptor (beta chain) was sequenced for a study of blood T cell repertoires in COVID-19. Authors' methods: Reference gene primer amplification in the assay estimated nucleated cell counts. Repertoires were generated with immunoSEQ multiplex PCR, while TCRdb's copy carries only in-frame clones and drops some. For V, J and clone size, that table is used; D and trimming come from the DNA. The sample carries approximately 170,000 clones, 90% recorded once. The CDR3 covers 15 residues. With 3 bases removed from V and 4 bases from J, the gap between germline ends came to 16 bases. The germline V gene encodes CDR1 SGHRS and CDR2 YFSETQ.

The rearrangement uses TRBV5-1 and TRBJ1-2, with D perhaps matching TRBD1 (6 bases). The sequencing input was peripheral blood. The sequence was obtained from a man in his sixties with active or convalescent COVID-19. CDR3 nucleotides: TGCGCCAGCAGCTCCTCCCCCGGGACACCCTATGGCTACACCTTC. Protein sequence: CASSSSPGTPYGYTF.